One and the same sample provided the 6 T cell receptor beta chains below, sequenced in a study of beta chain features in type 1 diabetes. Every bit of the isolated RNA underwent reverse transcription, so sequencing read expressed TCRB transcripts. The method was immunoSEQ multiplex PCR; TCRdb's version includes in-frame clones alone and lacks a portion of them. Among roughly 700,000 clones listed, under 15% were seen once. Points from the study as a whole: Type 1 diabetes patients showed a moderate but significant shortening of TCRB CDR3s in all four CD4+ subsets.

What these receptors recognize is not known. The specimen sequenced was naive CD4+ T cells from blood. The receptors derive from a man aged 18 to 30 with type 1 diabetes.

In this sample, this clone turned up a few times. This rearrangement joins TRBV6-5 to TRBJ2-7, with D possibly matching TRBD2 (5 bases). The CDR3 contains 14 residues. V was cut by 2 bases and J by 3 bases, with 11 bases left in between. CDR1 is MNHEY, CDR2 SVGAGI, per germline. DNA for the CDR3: TGTGCCAGCAGTTACGAGGGCACGTTCTACGAGCAGTACTTC. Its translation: CASSYEGTFYEQYF.

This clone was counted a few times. CDR3 in DNA: TGCGCCAGCGGGACAGGCTCCTACGAGCAGTACTTC. Translating it yields CASGTGSYEQYF. The chain recombines TRBV10-2 with TRBJ2-7, with 8 bases aligning to TRBD1. This CDR3 is 12 amino acids long. Unmatched junction bases numbered 0, after V lost 8 bases and J lost 0 bases. The germline gives CDR1 WSHSY, CDR2 SAAADI.

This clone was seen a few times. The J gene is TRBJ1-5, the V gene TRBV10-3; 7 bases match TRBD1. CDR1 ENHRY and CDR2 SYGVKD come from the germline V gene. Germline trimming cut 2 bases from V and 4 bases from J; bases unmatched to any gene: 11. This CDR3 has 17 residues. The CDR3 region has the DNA TGTGCCATCAGTGAGGCAGTACCGGGACAGTTAAATCAGCCCCAGCATTTT. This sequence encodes CAISEAVPGQLNQPQHF.

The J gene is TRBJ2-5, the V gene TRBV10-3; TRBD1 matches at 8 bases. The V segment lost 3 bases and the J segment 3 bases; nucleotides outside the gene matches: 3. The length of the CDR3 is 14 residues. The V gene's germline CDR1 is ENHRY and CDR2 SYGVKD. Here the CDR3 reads CAISDSGGEETQYF. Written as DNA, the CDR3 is TGTGCCATCAGTGACTCAGGGGGCGAAGAGACCCAGTACTTC.

CDR3 nucleotide sequence: TGTGCCAGTAGCCACCACCGGAGCCAAGAGACCCAGTACTTC. Translating it yields CASSHHRSQETQYF. The chain couples TRBV19 to TRBJ2-5; D unresolved. CDR1 LNHDA and CDR2 SQIVND come from the germline V gene (reference sequence). The CDR3 covers 14 residues. Trimming took 6 bases from V and 1 from J, leaving 12 bases between them.

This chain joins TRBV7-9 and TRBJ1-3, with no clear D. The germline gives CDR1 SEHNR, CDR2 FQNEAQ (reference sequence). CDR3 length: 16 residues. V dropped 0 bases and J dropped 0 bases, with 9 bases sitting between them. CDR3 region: CASSLALGSSGNTIYF. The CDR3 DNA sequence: TGTGCCAGCAGCTTAGCGCTGGGGAGCTCTGGAAACACCATATATTTT. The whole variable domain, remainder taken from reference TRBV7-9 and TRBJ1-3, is DTGVSQNPRHKITKRGQNVTFRCDPISEHNRLYWYRQTLGQGPEFLTYFQNEAQLEKSRLLSDRFSAERPKGSFSTLEIQRTEQGDSAMYLCASSLALGSSGNTIYFGEGSWLTVV.